This T cell receptor beta chain originates from a study of T cells expressing NK-cell markers. For each CDR3 protein, TCRdb gives one entry from its re-call of the 5' RACE reads, without DNA. The sample shows about 460,000 distinct CDR3 sequences, and over 1.1% sits with its ten largest clones. CDR1 is MNHEY and CDR2 is SVGEGT in the germline V gene. This CDR3 is 18 amino acids long. Sequencing used blood T cells: a sorted CD56 or NKG2C T cell subset, CD4+ or CD8+ T cells, or bulk PBMC T cells (not recorded which). This chain uses TRBV6-2 or TRBV6-3 with TRBJ2-1; TCRdb names TRBD2, which stays unverified in the absence of DNA. The sequence derives from a woman aged 50 to 65 in good health. CDR3 region: CASSRAKRLAGPYNEQFF.